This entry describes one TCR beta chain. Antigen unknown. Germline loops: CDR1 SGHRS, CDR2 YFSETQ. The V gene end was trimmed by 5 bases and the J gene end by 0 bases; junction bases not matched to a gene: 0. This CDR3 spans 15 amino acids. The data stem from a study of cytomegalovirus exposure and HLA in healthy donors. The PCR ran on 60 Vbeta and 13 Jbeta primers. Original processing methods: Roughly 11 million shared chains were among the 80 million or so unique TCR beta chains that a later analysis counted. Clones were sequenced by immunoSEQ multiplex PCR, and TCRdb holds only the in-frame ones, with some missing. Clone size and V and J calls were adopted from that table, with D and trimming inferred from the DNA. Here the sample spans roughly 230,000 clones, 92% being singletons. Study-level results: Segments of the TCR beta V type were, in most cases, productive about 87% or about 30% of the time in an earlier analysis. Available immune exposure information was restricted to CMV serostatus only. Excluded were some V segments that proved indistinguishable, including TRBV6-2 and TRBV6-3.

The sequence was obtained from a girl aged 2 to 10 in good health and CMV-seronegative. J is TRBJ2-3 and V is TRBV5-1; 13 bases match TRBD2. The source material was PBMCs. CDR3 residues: CASRLAGGSTDTQYF. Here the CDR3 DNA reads TGCGCCAGCAGACTAGCGGGGGGGAGCACAGATACGCAGTATTTT.